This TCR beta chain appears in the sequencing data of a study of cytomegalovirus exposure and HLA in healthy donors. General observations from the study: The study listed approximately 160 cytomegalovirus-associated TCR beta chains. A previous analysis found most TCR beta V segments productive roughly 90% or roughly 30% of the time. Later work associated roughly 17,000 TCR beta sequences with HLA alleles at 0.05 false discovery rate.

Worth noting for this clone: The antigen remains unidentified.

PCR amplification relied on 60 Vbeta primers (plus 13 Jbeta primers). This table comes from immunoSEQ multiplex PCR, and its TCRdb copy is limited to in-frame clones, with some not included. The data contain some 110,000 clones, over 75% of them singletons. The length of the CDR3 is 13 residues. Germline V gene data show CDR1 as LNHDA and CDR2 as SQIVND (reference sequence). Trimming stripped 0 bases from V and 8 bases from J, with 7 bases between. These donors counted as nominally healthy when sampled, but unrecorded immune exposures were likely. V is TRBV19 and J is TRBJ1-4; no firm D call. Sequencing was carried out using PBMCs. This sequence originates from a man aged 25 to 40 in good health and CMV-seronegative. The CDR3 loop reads CASSIDLEEKLFF. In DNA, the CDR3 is TGTGCCAGTAGTATAGATCTAGAGGAAAAACTGTTTTTT.